These 4 T cell receptor beta chains were sequenced from one sample in a study of cytomegalovirus exposure and HLA in healthy donors. Using immunoSEQ multiplex PCR, the repertoire was profiled, and TCRdb retains in-frame clones only, with some absent. Here the sample spans over 60,000 clones, just over 95% being singletons. Sequences were obtained from PBMCs. The source of these receptors is a woman under 30 in good health and CMV-seropositive.

The chain links TRBV20-1 to TRBJ2-7; D is uncertain. Germline V gene data show CDR1 as DFQATT and CDR2 as SNEGSKA (reference sequence). The CDR3 runs to 11 residues. This CDR3 reads CSVLGSYEQYF. The CDR3 DNA reads TGCAGCGTTCTCGGCTCCTACGAGCAGTACTTC.

V gene TRBV7-2 combines with J gene TRBJ2-1, with 7 bases matching TRBD2. With V trimmed by 2 bases and J by 4 bases, 2 bases remained unmatched. Looked up from germline, CDR1 is SGHTA and CDR2 is FQGNSA. The CDR3 is 14 amino acids. Here the CDR3 DNA reads TGTGCCAGCAGCTTAACTAGCGAGTACAATGAGCAGTTCTTC. Translating it yields CASSLTSEYNEQFF. Complete variable domain (other parts from reference TRBV7-2 and TRBJ2-1): GAGVSQSPSNKVTEKGKDVELRCDPISGHTALYWYRQSLGQGLEFLIYFQGNSAPDKSGLPSDRFSAERTGGSVSTLTIQRTQQEDSAVYLCASSLTSEYNEQFFGPGTRLTVL.

V is TRBV2 and J is TRBJ2-5, with TRBD1 identical over 8 bases. V lost 6 bases, J lost 5 bases, and 11 bases stayed unmatched. Germline CDR1 is SNHLY and CDR2 is FYNNEI. This CDR3 is 15 amino acids long. This CDR3 is CASSRQGLRGETQYF. In DNA form, the CDR3 reads TGTGCCAGCAGCCGACAGGGGCTCAGGGGTGAGACCCAGTACTTC.

V is TRBV5-1 and J is TRBJ2-1, with TRBD2 identical over 14 bases. Germline V CDR1 and CDR2: SGHRS, YFSETQ. This CDR3 has 15 amino acids. V gave up 4 bases and J gave up 10 bases; unmatched junction bases: 7. The CDR3 sequence: CASSPGLAGVEEQFF. DNA for the CDR3: TGCGCCAGCAGCCCGGGACTAGCGGGAGTGGAGGAGCAGTTCTTC.